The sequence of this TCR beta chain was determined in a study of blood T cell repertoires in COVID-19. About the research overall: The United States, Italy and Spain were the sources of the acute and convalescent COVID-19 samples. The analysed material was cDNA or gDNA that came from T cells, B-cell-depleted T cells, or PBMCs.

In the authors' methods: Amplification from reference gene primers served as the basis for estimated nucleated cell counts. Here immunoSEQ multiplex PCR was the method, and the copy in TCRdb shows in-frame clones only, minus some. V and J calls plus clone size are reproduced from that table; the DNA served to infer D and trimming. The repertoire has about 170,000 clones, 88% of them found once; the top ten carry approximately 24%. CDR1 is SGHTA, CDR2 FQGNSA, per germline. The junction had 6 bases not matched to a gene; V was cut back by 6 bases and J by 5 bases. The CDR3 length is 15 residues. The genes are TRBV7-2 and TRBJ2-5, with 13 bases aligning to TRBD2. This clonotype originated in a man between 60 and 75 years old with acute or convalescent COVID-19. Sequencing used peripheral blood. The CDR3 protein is CASREGTSGIETQYF. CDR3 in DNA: TGTGCCAGCAGAGAAGGGACTAGCGGGATTGAGACCCAGTACTTC. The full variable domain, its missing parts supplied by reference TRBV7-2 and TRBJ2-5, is GAGVSQSPSNKVTEKGKDVELRCDPISGHTALYWYRQSLGQGLEFLIYFQGNSAPDKSGLPSDRFSAERTGGSVSTLTIQRTQQEDSAVYLCASREGTSGIETQYFGPGTRLLVL.